The 23 T cell receptor beta chains below were found in one sample sequenced in a study of blood T cell repertoires in COVID-19. Clones were sequenced by immunoSEQ multiplex PCR, and TCRdb holds only the in-frame ones, with some missing. The sample holds more than 150,000 clones; nearly 80% are singletons and the top ten take 13% to 15%. What was sequenced was PBMCs or T cells enriched from blood (not recorded which). The receptors stem from a man in his 60s who had been exposed to COVID-19.

Turning to this clone: A far more abundant clone sits one base away, making this likely a read error. The chain uses TRBV5-1 and TRBJ1-5; D is undetermined. Germline V lookup: CDR1 SGHRS, CDR2 YFSETQ. This CDR3 is built from 14 residues. CDR3 residues: CASCLEPSNQPQHF. Written as DNA, the CDR3 is TGCGCCAGCTGCTTGGAGCCCAGCAATCAGCCCCAGCATTTT.

The DNA of the CDR3 is TGTGCCAGCAGCTTCAGGGGGGACCCCTACGAGCAGTACTTC. It specifies CASSFRGDPYEQYF. The genes are TRBV3-1 (or the pseudogene TRBV3-2) and TRBJ2-7; TRBD1 is a possible D gene (7 bases). Trimming took off 5 bases at V and 2 bases at J, with 13 bases between the two ends. The CDR3 spans 14 residues. The germline CDR1 and CDR2 sequences are LGHDT and YNNKEL (reference sequence).

This clone was seen only once. CDR3 sequence reads: CASRGPGGPNEQFF. The CDR3 nucleotides are TGTGCCAGCAGAGGGCCGGGAGGGCCCAATGAGCAGTTCTTC. The chain uses TRBV6-5 and TRBJ2-1, with 8 bases that match TRBD2. Losses at the gene ends were 6 bases for V and 6 bases for J; bases not matched to a gene: 7. CDR3 length equals 14 residues. Germline CDR1 reads MNHEY; CDR2 reads SVGAGI.

This clone was recorded only once. V and J are TRBV15 and TRBJ2-1, with 9 positions matching TRBD1. V dropped 3 bases and J dropped 5; count of bases not matched to a gene: 5. The germline gives CDR1 LNHNV, CDR2 YYDKDF (reference sequence). The CDR3 covers 15 residues. The CDR3 nucleotides are TGTGCCACCAGCAGTAGACAGGGGGTCAACAATGAGCAGTTCTTC. Translation gives CATSSRQGVNNEQFF.

The rearrangement links TRBV11-2 to TRBJ2-3; the D is unclear. V shed 0 bases and J shed 1 base, with 14 bases lying between them. CDR1 and CDR2 from the germline V gene are SGHAT and FQNNGV. The CDR3 loop spans 17 amino acids. The CDR3 DNA reads TGTGCCAGCAGCTTAGATCGCCCGGGTTGGGGCACAGATACGCAGTATTTT. Encoded protein: CASSLDRPGWGTDTQYF.

This chain uses TRBV10-2 with TRBJ2-2; TRBD2 aligns across 7 bases. Trimming cost V 8 bases and J 4 bases; bases outside gene matches: 16. Germline V gene sequence: CDR1 WSHSY, CDR2 SAAADI. This CDR3 has 17 amino acids. The CDR3 loop reads CASGGGFGGSSTGELFF. The DNA for the CDR3 is TGCGCCAGCGGAGGAGGATTTGGCGGGAGTTCCACCGGGGAGCTGTTTTTT.

The chain couples TRBV27 to TRBJ2-2, with TRBD2 as a possible D gene (6 bases). The CDR3 sequence is 15 residues long. Germline-derived CDR1 and CDR2 are MNHEY and SMNVEV (reference sequence). V was cut by 7 bases and J by 4 bases, with 16 bases left in between. CDR3 sequence (DNA): TGTGCCAGCACCCCGGGAGCCCGAGGCACCGGGGAGCTGTTTTTT. Amino acid sequence: CASTPGARGTGELFF.

The chain uses TRBV9 and TRBJ2-3, with TRBD2 identical over 8 bases. Germline V gene lookup returns CDR1 SGDLS and CDR2 YYNGEE. The V segment lost 0 bases and the J segment 0 bases; nucleotides outside the gene matches: 3. The CDR3 contains 16 residues. The CDR3 nucleotides are TGTGCCAGCAGCGTAGGAGCGGGAGAAAGCACAGATACGCAGTATTTT. This codes for CASSVGAGESTDTQYF.

In this sample, this clone turned up a few times. V and J are TRBV2 and TRBJ1-5, with 8 bases matching TRBD1. Looked up from germline, CDR1 is SNHLY and CDR2 is FYNNEI. The CDR3 has 16 amino acids. J gave up 7 bases and V 5 bases, and 13 bases lay outside the gene matches. DNA of the CDR3: TGTGCCAGCAGTTTAACAATCCTGGACAGGGAGCAGCCCCAGCATTTT. Protein: CASSLTILDREQPQHF. The full variable domain, completed using reference TRBV2 and TRBJ1-5, is EPEVTQTPSHQVTQMGQEVILRCVPISNHLYFYWYRQILGQKVEFLVSFYNNEISEKSEIFDDQFSVERPDGSNFTLKIRSTKLEDSAMYFCASSLTILDREQPQHFGDGTRLSIL.

The chain carries TRBV29-1 and TRBJ2-7; no clear D gene. This CDR3 region has 11 residues. Germline values: CDR1 SQVTM, CDR2 ANQGSEA. The V gene lost 4 bases and the J gene lost 4 bases, with 8 bases spanning the gap. CDR3 nucleotide sequence: TGCAGCGTTGGAGGCGGATACGAGCAGTACTTC. This gives the protein CSVGGGYEQYF.

This sequence joins TRBV9 and TRBJ2-1, with D possibly being TRBD2 (6 bases). The CDR3 contains 16 residues. Trimming pared 0 bases from V and 6 bases from J, leaving 16 bases between. Germline CDR1 SGDLS, CDR2 YYNGEE. CDR3 loop: CASSVVLGGAGNEQFF. The CDR3, as DNA: TGTGCCAGCAGCGTAGTATTGGGGGGTGCGGGCAATGAGCAGTTCTTC.

This clone was picked up a small number of times. J is TRBJ1-1 and V is TRBV5-1, with 10 bases that match TRBD1. The CDR3 covers 16 residues. CDR1 is SGHRS, CDR2 YFSETQ, per germline. The J segment lost 4 bases and the V segment lost 5 bases, leaving 11 bases of the junction unmatched. CDR3 loop: CASSPTGTGDATEAFF. CDR3 coding DNA: TGCGCCAGCAGTCCGACCGGGACAGGGGACGCCACTGAAGCTTTCTTT. The full variable domain, completed using reference TRBV5-1 and TRBJ1-1, is KAGVTQTPRYLIKTRGQQVTLSCSPISGHRSVSWYQQTPGQGLQFLFEYFSETQRNKGNFPGRFSGRQFSNSRSEMNVSTLELGDSALYLCASSPTGTGDATEAFFGQGTRLTVV.

The chain employs TRBV5-1 and TRBJ1-3; D unclear. The germline V gene has CDR1 SGHRS and CDR2 YFSETQ. This CDR3 has 14 amino acids. Trimming stripped 8 bases from V and 0 bases from J, with 12 bases between. CDR3 in amino acids: CASKNSISGNTIYF. The CDR3 bases are TGCGCCAGTAAAAACAGCATCTCTGGAAACACCATATATTTT.

The chain joins TRBV3-1 (or the pseudogene TRBV3-2) to TRBJ1-1; D is unclear. This CDR3 spans 16 amino acids. V lost 0 bases and J 0 bases, leaving 11 bases between the germline ends. The germline V gene encodes CDR1 LGHDT and CDR2 YNNKEL (reference sequence). The CDR3 sequence is CASSQELGGLNTEAFF. As DNA, the CDR3 is TGTGCCAGCAGCCAAGAGTTGGGAGGGCTGAACACTGAAGCTTTCTTT.

V and J are TRBV6-5 and TRBJ2-7; 8 positions match TRBD1. This CDR3 contains 12 residues. Looked up from germline, CDR1 is MNHEY and CDR2 is SVGAGI. The junction had 5 bases not matched to a gene; V was cut back by 7 bases and J by 6 bases. CDR3 sequence (DNA): TGTGCCAGCAAGCGCCAGGGGGCCGAGCAGTACTTC. Protein: CASKRQGAEQYF.

This sequence joins TRBV29-1 and TRBJ2-1, with D possibly being TRBD1 (6 bases). Trimming stripped 8 bases from V and 6 bases from J, with 17 bases between. The CDR3 extends over 13 amino acids. Germline values: CDR1 SQVTM, CDR2 ANQGSEA. The CDR3: CSSPQQGRNEQFF. Here the CDR3 DNA reads TGCAGCTCTCCCCAACAGGGACGCAATGAGCAGTTCTTC.

The chain links TRBV5-1 to TRBJ1-1; 7 bases fit TRBD1. CDR1 SGHRS and CDR2 YFSETQ come from the germline V gene. CDR3 length equals 15 residues. The V segment lost 0 bases and the J segment 0 bases; nucleotides outside the gene matches: 2. The CDR3 reads CASSLAGQVNTEAFF. The CDR3 bases are TGCGCCAGCAGCTTGGCAGGACAGGTGAACACTGAAGCTTTCTTT.

This sequence joins TRBV29-1 and TRBJ2-7, with TRBD2 matching 9 bases. V gave up 7 bases and J gave up 2 bases; unmatched junction bases: 6. Germline-derived CDR1 and CDR2 are SQVTM and ANQGSEA. CDR3 length: 13 amino acids. The CDR3 reads CSGLSGSPYEQYF. DNA of the CDR3: TGCAGCGGCCTTAGCGGGAGTCCCTACGAGCAGTACTTC.

This clone was detected only a few times. The limits of the CDR3 on the DNA are not certain, so only TCRdb's listed CDR3 is given. The rearrangement uses TRBV3-1 (or the pseudogene TRBV3-2) and TRBJ1-2; the D segment call TRBD1 is taken from the table without a DNA check. Germline V gives CDR1 LGHDT, CDR2 YNNKEL (reference sequence). Inclusive of both ends, the CDR3 amounts to 16 amino acids. The CDR3: CASSRQDVGWGQGNTF.

The rearrangement links TRBV9 to TRBJ1-6, with 7 bases matching TRBD1. Trimming took 3 bases from V and 9 from J; bases not matched to a gene: 9. Germline lookup yields CDR1 SGDLS and CDR2 YYNGEE. This CDR3 is built from 15 residues. This CDR3 reads CASSASTGYVSPLHF. CDR3 DNA sequence: TGTGCCAGCAGCGCGTCGACAGGGTATGTTTCACCCCTCCACTTT.

The J gene is TRBJ1-4, the V gene TRBV11-3, with TRBD1 matching 9 bases. The J segment lost 7 bases and the V segment lost 6 bases, leaving 15 bases of the junction unmatched. The CDR3 covers 17 residues. Germline values: CDR1 SGHNT, CDR2 YENEEA. The CDR3 nucleotides are TGTGCCAGCAGTACCCCGGGACAGGGAACCAGGCGTGAAAAACTGTTTTTT. The encoded protein is CASSTPGQGTRREKLFF.

This chain uses TRBV28 with TRBJ1-4, with TRBD1 identical over 9 bases. The CDR3 loop spans 16 amino acids. Germline trimming cut 6 bases from V and 5 bases from J; bases unmatched to any gene: 10. Germline loops: CDR1 MDHEN, CDR2 SYDVKM. The CDR3 reads CASRPTGGVGNEKLFF. CDR3 in DNA: TGTGCCAGCAGACCGACAGGGGGGGTAGGCAATGAAAAACTGTTTTTT.

This chain connects TRBV2 to TRBJ2-7; 11 bases map to TRBD2. Germline values: CDR1 SNHLY, CDR2 FYNNEI. The CDR3 length is 18 residues. J lost 5 bases, V lost 10 bases, and 22 bases had no gene match. CDR3 loop: CATRPGTGIAGGRNEQYF. CDR3 nucleotide sequence: TGTGCCACTCGACCCGGGACAGGTATAGCGGGAGGGAGGAACGAGCAGTACTTC.